These T cell receptor beta chains were read from a single sample in a study of shared clonotypes between healthy human individuals. Profiled with immunoSEQ multiplex PCR; TCRdb holds only in-frame clones, not every one. Found here are about 460,000 clones, roughly three quarters of them singletons; the top ten hold approximately 12%. Sequencing was carried out using PBMCs. These receptors were taken from a middle-aged woman in good health. Some clones in this sample may be carry-over from other donors' samples. Both conserved end residues are part of each CDR3. A D gene is named only where the DNA matches it firmly. The listing skips clone size in some rows; elsewhere it reads once, few, many or a size class.

V gene	D gene	clone size	J gene	CDR3 DNA	CDR3 protein
TRBV28	NA	NA	TRBJ1-1	TGTGCCAGCAGTAGGAACACTGAAGCTTTCTTT	CASSRNTEAFF
TRBV5-8	NA	NA	TRBJ2-7	TGTGCCAGCAGCTCTCCGGGCAGGATTTTCTACGAGCAGTACTTC	CASSSPGRIFYEQYF
TRBV18	TRBD2	NA	TRBJ2-7	TGTGCCAGCTCACCATCTGGGACTAGCGGAGTCTACGAGCAGTACTTC	CASSPSGTSGVYEQYF
TRBV18	TRBD1	once	TRBJ1-2	TGTGCCAGCTCTCCCACGGGACAGTCTAACTATGGCTACACCTTC	CASSPTGQSNYGYTF
TRBV18	TRBD1	NA	TRBJ2-7	TGTGCCAGCTCAGAGGGACAGGGCTACCTCTACGAGCAGTACTTC	CASSEGQGYLYEQYF
TRBV10-3	TRBD1	NA	TRBJ2-3	TGTGCCATCAGCGGAGGGACAGGGTGGGGAGATACGCAGTATTTT	CAISGGTGWGDTQYF
TRBV19	TRBD1	NA	TRBJ2-2	TGTGCCAGTACCAGAGGGACAGGGGGGGATACCGGGGAGCTGTTTTTT	CASTRGTGGDTGELFF
TRBV27	NA	NA	TRBJ2-1	TGTGCCAGCAGTTTAATTTCGGGACGGCAGTTCTTC	CASSLISGRQFF
TRBV15	NA	NA	TRBJ2-7	TGTGCCACCAGTCCTAACCCCCCAGGGTACAACTCCTACGAGCAGTACTTC	CATSPNPPGYNSYEQYF
TRBV5-6	TRBD2	NA	TRBJ2-3	TGTGCCAGCAGCCCCCCCCTAGCGGTAGCTAGCACAGATACGCAGTATTTT	CASSPPLAVASTDTQYF
TRBV4-2	TRBD2	NA	TRBJ2-7	TGTGCCAGCAGCCAATATCCCCGACGGGGAGCGGGAGGGCCAAGCTCCTACGAGCAGTACTTC	CASSQYPRRGAGGPSSYEQYF
TRBV11-3	NA	NA	TRBJ2-3	TGTGCCAGCAGCTTGGGCAGCCCCACAGATACGCAGTATTTT	CASSLGSPTDTQYF
TRBV27	TRBD1	NA	TRBJ1-4	TGTGCCAGCAGTTCCCACCCTACAGGGGAGGAACTGTTTTTT	CASSSHPTGEELFF
TRBV10-2	TRBD2	NA	TRBJ2-1	TGCGCCAGCAGTGAGTCGCGAGCGGGAGACAATGAGCAGTTCTTC	CASSESRAGDNEQFF
TRBV6-4	TRBD2	few	TRBJ2-1	TGTGCCAGCAGTGACCGAGCGGGACGGGGCAATGAGCAGTTCTTC	CASSDRAGRGNEQFF
TRBV10-3	NA	once	TRBJ1-3	TGTGCCATCAGTAACAGGGAACCGAGCTCTGGAAACACCATATATTTT	CAISNREPSSGNTIYF
TRBV10-3	NA	NA	TRBJ2-1	TGTGCCACACAAAGGGGGACCTCCACTGAGCAGTTCTTC	CATQRGTSTEQFF
TRBV10-2	NA	NA	TRBJ2-2	TGCGCCAGCAGCGTAGGGGGCGGGAGCACCGGGGAGCTGTTTTTT	CASSVGGGSTGELFF
TRBV9	NA	NA	TRBJ2-7	TGTGCCAGCAGCGTAGTAGGCAGCAGCTACGAGCAGTACTTC	CASSVVGSSYEQYF
TRBV6-4	NA	few	TRBJ2-1	TGTGCCAGCAGTGGAGACGCGCATGGCAATGAGCAGTTCTTC	CASSGDAHGNEQFF
TRBV18	NA	NA	TRBJ2-1	TGTGCCAGCTCAGGTGTGGGCGGGAACACCTACAATGAGCAGTTCTTC	CASSGVGGNTYNEQFF
TRBV10-3	NA	NA	TRBJ2-7	TGTGCCATCGCTGGGGGAGACCTCTCCTACGAGCAGTACTTC	CAIAGGDLSYEQYF
TRBV7-8	NA	NA	TRBJ1-3	TGTGCCAGCAGCTTAGACGGGTTTGCTGGAAACACCATATATTTT	CASSLDGFAGNTIYF
TRBV6-6	TRBD2	NA	TRBJ2-7	TGTGCCAGCAGCAGACTAGCGGGCCCCGACGAGCAGTACTTC	CASSRLAGPDEQYF
TRBV15	TRBD2	NA	TRBJ2-5	TGTGCCACCACCACAGGGGCTAGCGGGGTCCAAGAGACCCAGTACTTC	CATTTGASGVQETQYF
TRBV29-1	NA	NA	TRBJ2-5	TGCAGCGTAACCGGAAGGGGCGGGGAAGAGACCCAGTACTTC	CSVTGRGGEETQYF
TRBV5-6	NA	few	TRBJ2-7	TGTGCCAGCAGCTCAGATACCACCCGAGGGCAGTACTTC	CASSSDTTRGQYF
TRBV7-7	NA	NA	TRBJ1-5	TGTGCCAGCAGCTTAGGCCTTGGGCAGCCCCAGCATTTT	CASSLGLGQPQHF
TRBV5-1	NA	NA	TRBJ1-1	TGCGCCAGCAGCTTGACGGGAGGCACTGAAGCTTTCTTT	CASSLTGGTEAFF
TRBV5-1	TRBD2	NA	TRBJ2-1	TGCGCCAGCAGCTTGGATGTCCTAGCGGGAGTGGATGAGCAGTTCTTC	CASSLDVLAGVDEQFF
TRBV4-3	NA	NA	TRBJ2-2	TGCGCCAGCAGCCAAGAGGGAGGCTACCCGAACACCGGGGAGCTGTTTTTT	CASSQEGGYPNTGELFF
TRBV30	NA	NA	TRBJ1-6	TGTGCCTGGAGGGCTCCCCTCCACTTT	CAWRAPLHF
TRBV18	NA	NA	TRBJ2-5	TGTGCCAGCTCACCAGCAGCAGAAGAGACCCAGTACTTC	CASSPAAEETQYF